The 28 T cell receptor beta chains in this list originate from one sample, sequenced in a study of T-cell memory formation after mild COVID-19. Each CDR3 protein is one row after TCRdb ran MiXCR on the 5' RACE reads. Of approximately 500,000 distinct CDR3 sequences in the sample, 20% to 30% were seen once. The specimen was PBMCs or a T cell subset sorted from them (not recorded which). These TCRs come from an adult woman who had mild COVID-19 (a few samples of this study predate the infection). Cell type and time point are not known.

The rearrangement joins TRBV6-5 to TRBJ2-5; the match to TRBD2 covers 11 bases. Germline CDR1 reads MNHEY; CDR2 reads SVGAGI. Trimming removed 7 bases from V and 4 bases from J; junction bases left unmatched: 8. CDR3 size: 15 residues. The CDR3: CASIPVAGGRETQYF. The CDR3 region has the DNA TGTGCCAGCATTCCGGTAGCGGGAGGGCGAGAGACCCAGTACTTC.

The J gene is TRBJ2-3, the V gene TRBV12-3 or TRBV12-4; D unresolved. This CDR3 is built from 17 residues. V was shortened by 0 bases and J by 5 bases, with 18 bases between the two germline ends. Here the CDR3 DNA reads TGTGCCAGCAGTTTAGCAATGGCAACTGCGCGTTTAGATACGCAGTATTTT. The encoded protein is CASSLAMATARLDTQYF.

This rearrangement joins TRBV20-1 to TRBJ2-1; D is unclear. V lost 0 bases and J lost 4, with 7 bases in between. CDR1 is DFQATT, CDR2 SNEGSKA, per germline (reference sequence). The CDR3 covers 13 residues. In DNA, the CDR3 is TGCAGTGCTAGAGAACCGAGTTACAATGAGCAGTTCTTC. Translated: CSAREPSYNEQFF.

This chain joins TRBV7-8 and TRBJ2-1, with 8 bases aligning to TRBD2. CDR1 is SGHVS and CDR2 is FQNEAQ in the germline V gene. The CDR3 runs 16 residues. V lost 0 bases to trimming and J lost 7 bases; unmatched junction nucleotides: 8. The CDR3 region has the DNA TGTGCCAGCAGCTTAGCTCGGGGGGGCCTGGGAAATGAGCAGTTCTTC. Amino acids: CASSLARGGLGNEQFF.

Only a few counts were recorded for this clonotype. The CDR3 region is CAISDPSERRGDSRTDTQYF. The DNA for the CDR3 is TGTGCCATCAGTGACCCTTCCGAGAGAAGGGGGGACTCTCGCACAGATACGCAGTATTTT. The rearrangement joins TRBV10-3 to TRBJ2-3, with D perhaps matching TRBD1 or TRBD2 (6 bases each). The CDR3 runs to 20 residues. Per the germline V gene, CDR1 is ENHRY and CDR2 is SYGVKD. V lost 3 bases, J lost 1 base, and 26 bases lay in between.

This clonotype was observed a handful of times. The V call is TRBV6-5, the J call TRBJ2-2, with D perhaps matching TRBD2 (5 bases). The germline V gene has CDR1 MNHEY and CDR2 SVGAGI. This CDR3 region has 11 residues. Trimming shortened V by 7 bases and J by 6 bases, and 6 bases separated the two germline ends. CDR3 in DNA: TGTGCCAGCACGAGGGCCGGGGAGCTGTTTTTT. Translated, it gives CASTRAGELFF.

This clonotype has more than one count but fewer than ten. This chain joins TRBV11-2 and TRBJ2-7; TRBD1 agrees at 8 bases. The junction had 12 bases not matched to a gene; V was cut back by 5 bases and J by 3 bases. Germline loops: CDR1 SGHAT, CDR2 FQNNGV. This CDR3 has 16 residues. The CDR3 DNA reads TGTGCCAGCAGCACAACCACAGGACAGGGTTACTACGAGCAGTACTTC. Translation gives CASSTTTGQGYYEQYF.

The chain uses TRBV7-9 and TRBJ1-1; D is unclear. V lost 1 base, J lost 3 bases, and 12 bases lay in between. Germline lookup yields CDR1 SEHNR and CDR2 FQNEAQ (reference sequence). This CDR3 is 15 amino acids long. CDR3 coding DNA: TGTGCCAGCAGCTTAGTTAATTACGTGGACACTGAAGCTTTCTTT. This encodes CASSLVNYVDTEAFF. Combining the CDR3 with reference TRBV7-9 and TRBJ1-1 gives the whole variable domain DTGVSQNPRHKITKRGQNVTFRCDPISEHNRLYWYRQTLGQGPEFLTYFQNEAQLEKSRLLSDRFSAERPKGSFSTLEIQRTEQGDSAMYLCASSLVNYVDTEAFFGQGTRLTVV.

This clonotype was detected a few times. The chain combines TRBV2 with TRBJ2-7; TRBD1 agrees at 9 bases. V lost 4 bases, J lost 5 bases, and 3 bases stayed unmatched. Germline V gene lookup returns CDR1 SNHLY and CDR2 FYNNEI. The CDR3 totals 13 residues. The CDR3 nucleotides are TGTGCCAGCAGTGTACAGGGGGCTAACGAGCAGTACTTC. Residues: CASSVQGANEQYF.

There are a few counts of this clonotype. The chain uses TRBV5-1 and TRBJ2-6; D remains ambiguous. Germline V CDR1 and CDR2: SGHRS, YFSETQ. Trimming cost V 4 bases and J 3 bases, with 8 bases left between them. This CDR3 contains 14 residues. CDR3 DNA sequence: TGCGCCAGCAGCGCCCCGGATGGGGCCAACGTCCTGACTTTC. Amino acids: CASSAPDGANVLTF.

This clonotype has only a few counts. The chain couples TRBV20-1 to TRBJ2-7, with D unclear. The germline gives CDR1 DFQATT, CDR2 SNEGSKA (reference sequence). The CDR3 is 16 amino acids. The V and J ends lost 0 bases and 3 bases respectively, with 18 bases between them. The CDR3 DNA sequence: TGCAGTGCTAGAGACAGTGCCTCTCTTAGGCGCTACGAGCAGTACTTC. As protein: CSARDSASLRRYEQYF.

This chain connects TRBV5-1 to TRBJ2-5; no clear D. V shed 0 bases and J shed 3 bases, with 9 bases lying between them. The CDR3 sequence is 14 residues long. The germline CDR1 and CDR2 sequences are SGHRS and YFSETQ. The CDR3 loop is CASSLGASEETQYF. CDR3 DNA sequence: TGCGCCAGCAGCTTGGGCGCTAGTGAAGAGACCCAGTACTTC.

In its sample, this clonotype was seen a few times. The J gene is TRBJ2-1, the V gene TRBV24-1, with D tentatively TRBD2 (5 bases). Germline CDR1 KGHDR, CDR2 SFDVKD. V was cut by 6 bases and J by 9 bases, with 8 bases left in between. The CDR3 is 11 amino acids. The CDR3 is CATSLAGEQFF. In DNA, the CDR3 is TGTGCCACCAGTCTGGCGGGTGAGCAGTTCTTC.

The chain uses TRBV5-1 and TRBJ1-2; 10 nucleotides align to TRBD1. Per the germline V gene, CDR1 is SGHRS and CDR2 is YFSETQ. Unmatched junction bases numbered 4, after V lost 0 bases and J lost 8 bases. The CDR3 runs 14 residues. The CDR3 nucleotides read TGCGCCAGCAGCTTGGGGGGGACAGGGGTCGGCTACACCTTC. Its protein product is CASSLGGTGVGYTF.

The chain employs TRBV20-1 and TRBJ2-7, with 10 bases matching TRBD1. The CDR3 is 14 residues long. Trimming cost V 6 bases and J 3 bases; bases outside gene matches: 8. Per the germline V gene, CDR1 is DFQATT and CDR2 is SNEGSKA (reference sequence). The CDR3 protein is CSALWDRGFYEQYF. The CDR3 DNA sequence: TGCAGTGCCCTTTGGGACAGGGGCTTCTACGAGCAGTACTTC.

The genes are TRBV24-1 and TRBJ2-1; 9 bases align to TRBD1. Germline V lookup: CDR1 KGHDR, CDR2 SFDVKD. The CDR3 has 14 amino acids. V lost 3 bases to trimming and J lost 8 bases; unmatched junction nucleotides: 4. The CDR3 DNA is TGTGCCACCAGTGATCCGCGGACAGGGGATGAGCAGTTCTTC. Translating it yields CATSDPRTGDEQFF.

The J gene is TRBJ2-1, the V gene TRBV24-1; 9 bases match TRBD2. The germline gives CDR1 KGHDR, CDR2 SFDVKD. The V gene end was trimmed by 4 bases and the J gene end by 7 bases; junction bases not matched to a gene: 7. The CDR3 extends over 15 amino acids. The chain's CDR3 is CATSETRGRVNEQFF. In DNA, the CDR3 is TGTGCCACCAGTGAAACGCGCGGGAGGGTTAATGAGCAGTTCTTC.

This clonotype was detected a few times. V and J are TRBV12-3 or TRBV12-4 and TRBJ2-2; no definite D call. V lost 8 bases, J lost 6 bases, and 22 bases lay in between. The CDR3 extends over 16 amino acids. CDR3 residues: CASFYRKVVGAGELFF. As DNA, the CDR3 is TGTGCCAGCTTCTATAGGAAGGTGGTTGGGGCCGGGGAGCTGTTTTTT.

This clonotype was found a few times. The rearrangement joins TRBV13 to TRBJ2-5, with D perhaps matching TRBD1 or TRBD2 (5 bases each). Germline V gives CDR1 PRHDT, CDR2 FYEKMQ (reference sequence). This CDR3 spans 14 amino acids. V dropped 7 bases and J dropped 5 bases, with 17 bases sitting between them. The CDR3 reads CASTIGTIQETQYF. The CDR3 region has the DNA TGTGCCAGCACCATCGGGACCATCCAGGAGACCCAGTACTTC.

The rearrangement links TRBV20-1 to TRBJ1-1; no clear D gene. Germline loops: CDR1 DFQATT, CDR2 SNEGSKA (reference sequence). The CDR3 is 13 residues long. With 3 bases removed from V and 4 bases from J, the gap between germline ends came to 12 bases. CDR3 amino acids: CSARRLEGTEAFF. The CDR3 nucleotides read TGCAGTGCTAGGCGACTGGAGGGCACTGAAGCTTTCTTT.

The gene calls are TRBV7-2 and TRBJ2-5; no definite D call. The germline CDR1 and CDR2 sequences are SGHTA and FQGNSA. Trimming took 6 bases from V and 5 from J, leaving 13 bases between them. The CDR3 totals 13 residues. CDR3 loop: CASRFSGAETQYF. The CDR3 DNA sequence: TGTGCCAGCAGATTCTCGGGTGCCGAGACCCAGTACTTC.

The chain has TRBV30 and TRBJ2-3; 12 bases fit TRBD2. The CDR3 consists of 16 residues. Unmatched junction bases numbered 3, after V lost 2 bases and J lost 0 bases. The germline V gene encodes CDR1 GTSNPN and CDR2 SVGIG (reference sequence). CDR3 loop: CAWSYGLAGSTDTQYF. DNA for the CDR3: TGTGCCTGGAGTTATGGACTAGCGGGAAGCACAGATACGCAGTATTTT.

V usage is TRBV4-2 and J usage is TRBJ2-5; the D gene could be TRBD1 or TRBD2 (6 bases each). CDR1 is LGHNA, CDR2 YNFKEQ, per germline. Trimming removed 0 bases at V and 4 bases at J, with 12 bases between. This CDR3 contains 15 residues. The DNA of the CDR3 is TGTGCCAGCAGCCAAGATGGGGGGCCGGGAGAGACCCAGTACTTC. Protein product: CASSQDGGPGETQYF.

In this sample, this clonotype turned up a few times. The rearrangement links TRBV7-9 to TRBJ2-1; no definite D call. Trimming shortened V by 2 bases and J by 0 bases, and 11 bases separated the two germline ends. The germline V gene encodes CDR1 SEHNR and CDR2 FQNEAQ (reference sequence). The CDR3 totals 16 residues. The CDR3: CASSLFDGGSYNEQFF. The CDR3 coding sequence is TGTGCCAGCAGCTTATTTGACGGCGGCTCCTACAATGAGCAGTTCTTC.

This clonotype was seen a few times. This chain uses TRBV5-1 with TRBJ2-1; TRBD2 aligns across 11 bases. The CDR3 has 17 residues. The V gene's germline CDR1 is SGHRS and CDR2 YFSETQ. V shed 10 bases, J shed 0 bases, and the junction held 12 bases outside the gene matches. The CDR3 protein is CAELAGDPIYSYNEQFF. Written as DNA, the CDR3 is TGCGCCGAACTAGCGGGGGATCCAATATACTCCTACAATGAGCAGTTCTTC.

The chain uses TRBV7-9 and TRBJ2-7, with D possibly TRBD1 on 6 matching bases. Trimming pared 5 bases from V and 1 base from J, leaving 9 bases between. The length of the CDR3 is 13 residues. Germline V gene data show CDR1 as SEHNR and CDR2 as FQNEAQ (reference sequence). The CDR3 protein is CASSPRGSYEQYF. DNA for the CDR3: TGTGCCAGCAGCCCCAGGGGTTCCTACGAGCAGTACTTC.

The chain uses TRBV20-1 and TRBJ2-5, with 9 bases lining up with TRBD2. V was pared by 6 bases and J by 5 bases, with 16 bases of the junction left unmatched. CDR3 length equals 16 residues. The V gene's germline CDR1 is DFQATT and CDR2 SNEGSKA (reference sequence). The CDR3 nucleotides are TGCAGTGCGCTCGGCCGGGCTAGCGGGGTCTGGGAGACCCAGTACTTC. Encoded protein: CSALGRASGVWETQYF.

The chain carries TRBV13 and TRBJ2-1, with 8 bases that match TRBD1. There are 15 residues in the CDR3. V trimming: 5 bases; J trimming: 4 bases; junction bases outside the gene matches: 7. CDR1 and CDR2 (germline): PRHDT, FYEKMQ (reference sequence). The CDR3 spells CASSLRGPDYNEQFF. In nucleotides, the CDR3 is TGTGCCAGCAGCCTCAGGGGGCCGGATTACAATGAGCAGTTCTTC. Based on the CDR3 plus reference TRBV13 and TRBJ2-1, the full variable domain is AAGVIQSPRHLIKEKRETATLKCYPIPRHDTVYWYQQGPGQDPQFLISFYEKMQSDKGSIPDRFSAQQFSDYHSELNMSSLELGDSALYFCASSLRGPDYNEQFFGPGTRLTVL.